The next 10 T cell receptor beta chains were all read from a single sample in a study of primary melanoma T cells and metastatic recurrence. Sequencing used immunoSEQ multiplex PCR; TCRdb keeps in-frame clones, though not all of them. The sample lists 650 or so clones, 65% to 85% seen once, with more than 45% in the top ten. Sample: melanoma tumor tissue. These receptors originate from a human donor with melanoma.

The gene calls are TRBV11-3 and TRBJ1-1, with a tentative D call TRBD1 (6 bases). The CDR3 runs 14 residues. Germline V gene sequence: CDR1 SGHNT, CDR2 YENEEA. V lost 3 bases to trimming and J lost 6 bases, with 14 bases between them. The CDR3 sequence: CASSFGGLGAEAFF. DNA of the CDR3: TGTGCCAGCAGCTTCGGGGGCTTGGGGGCTGAAGCTTTCTTT.

The chain couples TRBV12-2 to TRBJ2-2; the D call in the table, TRBD2, was not verified against the DNA. TRBV12-2 is designated a pseudogene. The CDR3 sequence is 16 residues long. Here the CDR3 DNA reads TGTGCCACCCGAAGCGAGGAACACCTAAACACCGGGGAGCTGTTTTTT. Amino acid sequence: CATRSEEHLNTGELFF.

The chain uses TRBV15 and TRBJ1-4; possibly TRBD1 for D (5 bases). The V end lost 3 bases, the J end lost 6 bases, and 14 bases lay between the germline ends. Looked up from germline, CDR1 is LNHNV and CDR2 is YYDKDF (reference sequence). This CDR3 has 15 amino acids. CDR3 sequence: CATSRMGGLDEKLFF. CDR3 nucleotides: TGTGCCACCAGCAGGATGGGGGGGTTGGATGAAAAACTGTTTTTT.

This chain joins TRBV11-3 and TRBJ2-1; 7 positions agree with TRBD2. The CDR3 is 15 amino acids. J lost 7 bases, V lost 5 bases, and 11 bases had no gene match. Germline lookup yields CDR1 SGHNT and CDR2 YENEEA. CDR3: CASSLGVSGDNEQFF. The CDR3 coding sequence is TGTGCCAGCAGCCTGGGGGTCAGCGGGGATAATGAGCAGTTCTTC.

The chain combines TRBV19 with TRBJ1-1; D ambiguous. V lost 3 bases, J lost 4 bases, and 9 bases lay in between. The CDR3 is 13 residues long. Germline CDR1 and CDR2: LNHDA and SQIVND (reference sequence). CDR3 residues: CASSMSRSTEAFF. CDR3 DNA: TGTGCCAGTAGTATGTCGCGATCCACTGAAGCTTTCTTT.

This clone was recorded only once. This sequence joins TRBV6-8 and TRBJ2-7; 9 positions agree with TRBD1. This CDR3 is built from 13 residues. Germline CDR1 and CDR2: MNHGY and SAAAGT. Trimming at V came to 9 bases and at J to 6 bases, leaving 9 bases not matched to a gene. CDR3: CASTNRGRGEQYF. The CDR3 DNA reads as TGTGCCAGTACTAACAGGGGGCGAGGCGAGCAGTACTTC.

V usage is TRBV18 and J usage is TRBJ2-3, with 9 bases aligning to TRBD2. The CDR3 is 14 residues long. Germline lookup yields CDR1 KGHSH and CDR2 LQKENI. V dropped 6 bases and J dropped 7; count of bases not matched to a gene: 8. In nucleotides, the CDR3 is TGTGCCAGCTCCCAGCGGGAGGTTCCGAATACGCAGTATTTT. This sequence encodes CASSQREVPNTQYF.

This clone is classed as large. V and J are TRBV11-3 and TRBJ1-2; weak D call: TRBD1 (6 bases). Germline loops: CDR1 SGHNT, CDR2 YENEEA. V shed 3 bases and J shed 0 bases, with 11 bases lying between them. CDR3 length equals 15 residues. CDR3 amino acids: CASSLEYRANYGYTF. Here the CDR3 DNA reads TGTGCCAGCAGCTTGGAATACAGGGCTAACTATGGCTACACCTTC.

This clone was picked up a small number of times. J is TRBJ2-1 and V is TRBV11-3; 8 bases map to TRBD1. CDR1 and CDR2 from the germline V gene are SGHNT and YENEEA. Losses at the gene ends were 5 bases for V and 7 bases for J; bases not matched to a gene: 7. The CDR3 totals 14 residues. The CDR3 region has the DNA TGTGCCAGCAGCACCGAACAGGGGGTGAATGAGCAGTTCTTC. Its translation is CASSTEQGVNEQFF.

The chain carries TRBV6-8 and TRBJ2-1; D tentatively reads TRBD1 or TRBD2 (5 bases each). This CDR3 contains 13 residues. The germline V and J ends were trimmed by 8 bases and 3 bases, with 11 bases remaining between them. Germline CDR1 reads MNHGY; CDR2 reads SAAAGT. The CDR3 reads CASGDPGYNEQFF. In DNA form, the CDR3 reads TGTGCCAGCGGGGACCCGGGCTACAATGAGCAGTTCTTC.